The sequence of this T cell receptor beta chain was determined in a study of neoadjuvant anti-PD-1 for oral cavity cancer. Assay: immunoSEQ multiplex PCR; the TCRdb copy retains only in-frame clones and omits some. The table has about 1,400 clones, approximately 59% seen once. Sample time point: after neoadjuvant nivolumab, at surgical resection. The V gene lost 0 bases and the J gene lost 6 bases, with 6 bases spanning the gap. This CDR3 has 12 amino acids. CDR1 and CDR2 (germline): SGHRS, YFSETQ. The chain employs TRBV5-1 and TRBJ1-2; weak D call: TRBD1 (5 bases). The sequencing used tumor tissue, collected after nivolumab (anti-PD-1) treatment. This clonotype was sampled from a person between 40 and 79 years old with oral cavity squamous cell carcinoma. The CDR3 nucleotides read TGCGCCAGCAGCTTGGACAGGAATGGCTACACCTTC. Translated: CASSLDRNGYTF. The full variable domain, rest sourced from reference TRBV5-1 and TRBJ1-2, is KAGVTQTPRYLIKTRGQQVTLSCSPISGHRSVSWYQQTPGQGLQFLFEYFSETQRNKGNFPGRFSGRQFSNSRSEMNVSTLELGDSALYLCASSLDRNGYTFGSGTRLTVV.